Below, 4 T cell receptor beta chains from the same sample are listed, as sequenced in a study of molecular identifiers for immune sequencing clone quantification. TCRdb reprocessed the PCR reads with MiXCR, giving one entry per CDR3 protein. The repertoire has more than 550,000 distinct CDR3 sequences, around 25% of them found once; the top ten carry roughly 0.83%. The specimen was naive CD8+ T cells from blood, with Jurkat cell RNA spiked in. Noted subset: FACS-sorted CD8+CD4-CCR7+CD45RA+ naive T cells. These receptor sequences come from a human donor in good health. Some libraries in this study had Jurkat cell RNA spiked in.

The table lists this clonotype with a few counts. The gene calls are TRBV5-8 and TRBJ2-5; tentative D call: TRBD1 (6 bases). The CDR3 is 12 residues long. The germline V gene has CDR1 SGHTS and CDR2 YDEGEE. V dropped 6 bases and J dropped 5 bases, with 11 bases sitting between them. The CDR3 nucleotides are TGTGCCAGCAAAACAGGGTGGGAGACCCAGTACTTC. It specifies CASKTGWETQYF.

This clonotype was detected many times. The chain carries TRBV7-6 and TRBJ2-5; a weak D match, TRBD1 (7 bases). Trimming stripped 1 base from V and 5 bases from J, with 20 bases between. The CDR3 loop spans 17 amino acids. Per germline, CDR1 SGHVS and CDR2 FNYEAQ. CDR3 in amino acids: CASSLDPPGARGETQYF. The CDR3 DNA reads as TGTGCCAGCAGCTTAGATCCACCGGGAGCCAGGGGGGAGACCCAGTACTTC.

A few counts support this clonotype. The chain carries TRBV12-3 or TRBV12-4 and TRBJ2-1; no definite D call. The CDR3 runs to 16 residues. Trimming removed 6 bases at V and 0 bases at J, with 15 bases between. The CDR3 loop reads CASSGSTRSSYNEQFF. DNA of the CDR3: TGTGCCAGCAGCGGATCGACAAGGAGCTCCTACAATGAGCAGTTCTTC.

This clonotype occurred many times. CDR3 residues: CASSVGSGITDTQYF. In nucleotides, the CDR3 is TGTGCCAGCAGCGTAGGTTCGGGCATCACAGATACGCAGTATTTT. The chain recombines TRBV9 with TRBJ2-3, with unresolved D. CDR3 length: 15 residues. V was cut by 0 bases and J by 2 bases, with 10 bases left in between. Germline CDR1 and CDR2: SGDLS and YYNGEE.